The clone carrying this TCR beta chain was observed a handful of times. Its antigen remains unidentified. Primers: 60 Vbeta forward and 13 Jbeta reverse. The repertoire was sequenced with immunoSEQ multiplex PCR; TCRdb's copy has only in-frame clones and lacks some. The top ten hold 7% to 7.5% of the sample, which has fewer than 200,000 clones, about 65% seen once. This entry comes from a study of cytomegalovirus exposure and HLA in healthy donors. Broader study findings: A missense variant in DCLRE1C was later tied to TCR beta V- and J-gene trimming.

J lost 4 bases, V lost 9 bases, and 4 bases had no gene match. From germline, CDR1 is SNHLY and CDR2 FYNNEI. This CDR3 spans 13 amino acids. Sequencing used PBMCs. The TCR comes from a middle-aged man in good health and CMV-seropositive. The chain carries TRBV2 and TRBJ2-5; 11 nucleotides align to TRBD1. The CDR3 loop is CARSGTGGETQYF. In nucleotides, the CDR3 is TGTGCCAGGAGCGGGACAGGGGGAGAGACCCAGTACTTC.